Below are 14 T cell receptor beta chains sequenced from a single sample in a study of cytomegalovirus exposure and HLA in healthy donors. The PCR ran on 60 Vbeta and 13 Jbeta primers. The repertoire was sequenced with immunoSEQ multiplex PCR; TCRdb's copy has only in-frame clones and lacks some. This sample's table reports 87,000 or so clones. The material sequenced was PBMCs. The origin of the receptors is a man aged 50 to 59 in good health and CMV-seropositive.

The rearrangement joins TRBV7-3 to TRBJ1-1; D remains ambiguous. V was cut by 3 bases and J by 4 bases, with 9 bases left in between. Looked up from germline, CDR1 is SGHTA and CDR2 is FQGTGA. The CDR3 has 13 amino acids. This CDR3 reads CASSLTQLTEAFF. The CDR3, as DNA: TGTGCCAGCAGCTTGACTCAACTCACTGAAGCTTTCTTT.

J is TRBJ2-3 and V is TRBV5-1; 16 nucleotides line up with TRBD2. V trimming: 1 base; J trimming: 5 bases; junction bases outside the gene matches: 13. This CDR3 spans 20 amino acids. The V gene's germline CDR1 is SGHRS and CDR2 YFSETQ. In DNA form, the CDR3 reads TGCGCCAGCAGCTTGAACCGACCGGGACTAGCGGGAGGGAGGGGAGATACGCAGTATTTT. Its protein is CASSLNRPGLAGGRGDTQYF.

As DNA, the CDR3 is TGTGCCAGCAGCTTGGTCCGGGGTGTGGGTTTCACTGAAGCTTTCTTT. Its protein product is CASSLVRGVGFTEAFF. The V and J genes are TRBV5-5 and TRBJ1-1; no firm D call. V was clipped by 0 bases and J by 4 bases, with 16 bases between them. This CDR3 region has 16 residues. The germline gives CDR1 SGHKS, CDR2 YYEKEE (reference sequence).

The genes are TRBV19 and TRBJ1-5; D perhaps matches TRBD1 (6 bases). The length of the CDR3 is 14 residues. Trimming pared 0 bases from V and 6 bases from J, leaving 9 bases between. Per germline, CDR1 LNHDA and CDR2 SQIVND (reference sequence). The CDR3 is CASSIDQGFQPQHF. As DNA, the CDR3 is TGTGCCAGTAGTATAGATCAGGGGTTTCAGCCCCAGCATTTT. The whole variable domain, filled in from reference TRBV19 and TRBJ1-5, reads DGGITQSPKYLFRKEGQNVTLSCEQNLNHDAMYWYRQDPGQGLRLIYYSQIVNDFQKGDIAEGYSVSREKKESFPLTVTSAQKNPTAFYLCASSIDQGFQPQHFGDGTRLSIL.

The chain joins TRBV30 to TRBJ1-4, with 9 bases that match TRBD1. Germline V gene lookup returns CDR1 GTSNPN and CDR2 SVGIG (reference sequence). With 0 bases clipped from V and 3 bases from J, the junction kept 11 bases outside the gene matches. There are 18 residues in the CDR3. In nucleotides, the CDR3 is TGTGCCTGGAGTGTAGGGGACAGGGCTCCGGCAGCTAATGAAAAACTGTTTTTT. It translates to CAWSVGDRAPAANEKLFF.

The chain has TRBV27 and TRBJ2-6; D not certain. Germline V lookup: CDR1 MNHEY, CDR2 SMNVEV (reference sequence). Trimming removed 6 bases from V and 0 bases from J, with 9 bases in between. This CDR3 has 15 amino acids. The CDR3 sequence is CASRKQASGANVLTF. Here the CDR3 DNA reads TGTGCCAGCAGAAAGCAGGCCTCTGGGGCCAACGTCCTGACTTTC.

The chain recombines TRBV4-1 with TRBJ1-5; D is ambiguous. The CDR3 is 13 residues long. V was trimmed by 4 bases and J by 3 bases, leaving 7 bases between them. Per the germline V gene, CDR1 is MGHRA and CDR2 is YSYEKL. The CDR3 here is CASSPPNNQPQHF. DNA for the CDR3: TGCGCCAGCAGCCCCCCAAACAATCAGCCCCAGCATTTT.

This chain uses TRBV5-1 with TRBJ2-5; D is perhaps TRBD2 (5 bases). Germline CDR1 reads SGHRS; CDR2 reads YFSETQ. Trimming shortened V by 0 bases and J by 6 bases, and 21 bases separated the two germline ends. There are 17 residues in the CDR3. CDR3 DNA sequence: TGCGCCAGCAGCTTGGTACCCCGGGATCCGGCCGGGAAGACCCAGTACTTC. Protein: CASSLVPRDPAGKTQYF. The variable domain in full, with the rest retrieved from reference TRBV5-1 and TRBJ2-5, is KAGVTQTPRYLIKTRGQQVTLSCSPISGHRSVSWYQQTPGQGLQFLFEYFSETQRNKGNFPGRFSGRQFSNSRSEMNVSTLELGDSALYLCASSLVPRDPAGKTQYFGPGTRLLVL.

This chain connects TRBV7-8 to TRBJ2-7; no definite D call. Trimming stripped 1 base from V and 7 bases from J, with 5 bases between. The CDR3 spans 11 residues. Germline assignment: CDR1 SGHVS and CDR2 FQNEAQ. The CDR3 protein is CASSLDREQYF. Written as DNA, the CDR3 is TGTGCCAGCAGCTTAGATCGGGAGCAGTACTTC.

The chain has TRBV6-5 and TRBJ1-2; 7 bases are a match to TRBD1. Losses at the gene ends were 6 bases for V and 6 bases for J; bases not matched to a gene: 13. The germline V gene encodes CDR1 MNHEY and CDR2 SVGAGI. The CDR3 length is 15 residues. The CDR3, as DNA: TGTGCCAGCAGACCCCCCCTGACAGGGCTGCATGGCTACACCTTC. Protein product: CASRPPLTGLHGYTF.

The gene calls are TRBV9 and TRBJ2-1, with 7 bases fitting TRBD2. The CDR3 is 16 amino acids. Germline assignment: CDR1 SGDLS and CDR2 YYNGEE. The J segment lost 0 bases and the V segment lost 8 bases, leaving 11 bases of the junction unmatched. This CDR3 reads CASSPGREPSYNEQFF. CDR3 sequence (DNA): TGTGCCAGTTCACCGGGGCGGGAGCCCTCCTACAATGAGCAGTTCTTC. The variable domain in full, with the rest retrieved from reference TRBV9 and TRBJ2-1, is DSGVTQTPKHLITATGQRVTLRCSPRSGDLSVYWYQQSLDQGLQFLIQYYNGEERAKGNILERFSAQQFPDLHSELNLSSLELGDSALYFCASSPGREPSYNEQFFGPGTRLTVL.

The genes are TRBV4-3 and TRBJ2-7, with 7 bases matching TRBD2. V trimming: 0 bases; J trimming: 1 base; junction bases outside the gene matches: 6. The CDR3 runs to 16 residues. Germline values: CDR1 LGHNA, CDR2 YSLEER. The CDR3 DNA reads as TGCGCCAGCAGCCAAGATACAGCGGGATTTTCCTACGAGCAGTACTTC. Its translation: CASSQDTAGFSYEQYF.

This chain connects TRBV28 to TRBJ2-2; 11 bases align to TRBD2. V was clipped by 8 bases and J by 9 bases; unmatched bases: 11. CDR1 is MDHEN and CDR2 is SYDVKM in the germline V gene. This CDR3 has 15 residues. The CDR3 spells CASGTSGGRRWELFF. CDR3 bases: TGTGCCAGCGGCACTAGCGGGGGCCGACGATGGGAGCTGTTTTTT.

The chain carries TRBV4-3 and TRBJ2-6, with unresolved D. Germline CDR1 LGHNA, CDR2 YSLEER. The CDR3 is 18 residues long. The germline V and J ends were trimmed by 0 bases and 0 bases, with 12 bases remaining between them. The CDR3 sequence: CASSQDTPSSSGANVLTF. Here the CDR3 DNA reads TGCGCCAGCAGCCAAGATACTCCTTCGAGCTCTGGGGCCAACGTCCTGACTTTC.